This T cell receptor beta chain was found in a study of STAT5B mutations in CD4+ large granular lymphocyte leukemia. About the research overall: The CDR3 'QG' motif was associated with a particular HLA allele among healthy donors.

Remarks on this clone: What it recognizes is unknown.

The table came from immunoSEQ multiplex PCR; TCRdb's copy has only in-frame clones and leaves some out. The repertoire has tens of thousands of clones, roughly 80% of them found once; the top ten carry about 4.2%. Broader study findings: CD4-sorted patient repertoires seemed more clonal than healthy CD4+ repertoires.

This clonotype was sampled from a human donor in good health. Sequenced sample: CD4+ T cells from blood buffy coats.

The chain's CDR3 is CATHLVAWIDEQFF. For the CDR3, the DNA is TGTGCTACCCACCTCGTCGCTTGGATAGATGAGCAGTTCTTC. The chain is built from TRBV2 and TRBJ2-1, with unresolved D. CDR1 SNHLY and CDR2 FYNNEI come from the germline V gene. This CDR3 spans 14 amino acids.